This paragraph reports one T cell receptor (beta chain). The antigen is undetermined. These data are taken from a study of Graves' ophthalmopathy and Graves' hyperthyroidism. Background on the study: The collection of peripheral blood took place at initial diagnosis, before any treatment.

CDR1 and CDR2 (germline): MNHEY, SMNVEV (reference sequence). V gave up 5 bases and J gave up 4 bases; unmatched junction bases: 7. The CDR3 runs 16 residues. Findings of the study overall: Classification of ophthalmopathy versus stable hyperthyroidism by a 13-signature model yielded about 90% sensitivity and just under 84% specificity.

Transcripts of RNA were the source for amplifying TCR beta CDR3 regions. The authors performed first-round RT-PCR with HTBI primers and then a second-round multiplex PCR. TCRdb processed the multiplex PCR reads anew with MiXCR; each CDR3 protein has one entry. The sample lists a few hundred thousand distinct CDR3 sequences, about a sixth occurring once. This chain uses TRBV27 with TRBJ1-6; 8 nucleotides line up with TRBD1. The sample taken for sequencing was peripheral blood. This TCR was sampled from an adult woman with stable Graves' hyperthyroidism. The CDR3 sequence: CASSQRTGRYNSPLHF. Here the CDR3 DNA reads TGTGCCAGCAGTCAACGGACAGGGCGATATAATTCACCCCTCCACTTT.